The 14 T cell receptor beta chains given below trace back to one sample, sequenced in a study of vaccination and CD4 T cells after COVID-19. The Oncomine TCR Beta short-read assay was applied to DNA of cultured CD4+ T cells. From the PCR reads, TCRdb called clonotypes with MiXCR, one entry per CDR3 protein. The top ten clones hold 6.6% of a sample with about 20,000 distinct CDR3 sequences, around 56% of them seen once. The antigens of these receptors remain unknown. Sample treatment: approximately 9-day PBMC culture with coronavirus spike peptide pools or control peptides (ViraFEST assay). The starting material was CD4+ T cells from blood, cultured in vitro, obtained before SARS-CoV-2 vaccination. The receptors stem from a human donor who had recovered from COVID-19.

The table lists this clonotype with a few counts. J is TRBJ2-2 and V is TRBV24-1, with D perhaps matching TRBD2 (5 bases). Trimming shortened V by 0 bases and J by 6 bases, and 10 bases separated the two germline ends. The CDR3 is 15 amino acids. Germline V gene data show CDR1 as KGHDR and CDR2 as SFDVKD. The CDR3 reads CATSDLSGWAGELFF. In DNA, the CDR3 is TGTGCCACCAGTGATTTGTCGGGATGGGCCGGGGAGCTGTTTTTT.

This chain uses TRBV20-1 with TRBJ2-5; D is unclear. V was pared by 0 bases and J by 4 bases, with 6 bases between. CDR1 is DFQATT, CDR2 SNEGSKA, per germline (reference sequence). The CDR3 consists of 12 residues. The CDR3 sequence: CSARDPRETQYF. CDR3 nucleotide sequence: TGCAGTGCTAGAGATCCGAGAGAGACCCAGTACTTC.

V is TRBV5-4 and J is TRBJ2-5; maybe TRBD2 (6 bases). V dropped 0 bases and J dropped 5 bases, with 14 bases sitting between them. The CDR3 contains 15 residues. The germline gives CDR1 SGHNT, CDR2 YYREEE (reference sequence). Here the CDR3 reads CASSLGPEGRETQYF. The CDR3 DNA is TGTGCCAGCAGCTTGGGACCGGAGGGGCGGGAGACCCAGTACTTC.

The rearrangement links TRBV15 to TRBJ1-5, with D uncertain. Trimming removed 5 bases from V and 5 bases from J, with 7 bases in between. The CDR3 length is 12 residues. CDR1 is LNHNV and CDR2 is YYDKDF in the germline V gene (reference sequence). The CDR3 DNA is TGTGCCACCAGCGGCCGAGATCAGCCCCAGCATTTT. Its protein product is CATSGRDQPQHF.

This clonotype was picked up a small number of times. V and J are TRBV7-9 and TRBJ1-5, with D possibly TRBD1 on 5 matching bases. Germline-derived CDR1 and CDR2 are SEHNR and FQNEAQ (reference sequence). Trimming removed 5 bases from V and 2 bases from J, with 19 bases in between. The CDR3 covers 17 residues. CDR3 nucleotides: TGTGCCAGCAGCCCCCCTGGGGGACCCCCTGGCAATCAGCCCCAGCATTTT. This sequence encodes CASSPPGGPPGNQPQHF.

This clonotype was recorded only once. The V gene is TRBV5-1, the J gene TRBJ2-6; 11 nucleotides match TRBD2. CDR1 and CDR2 (germline): SGHRS, YFSETQ. V dropped 4 bases and J dropped 0; count of bases not matched to a gene: 3. This CDR3 region has 17 residues. Here the CDR3 reads CASSGTSGFSGANVLTF. CDR3 nucleotide sequence: TGCGCCAGCAGCGGGACTAGCGGTTTCTCTGGGGCCAACGTCCTGACTTTC.

This chain joins TRBV24-1 and TRBJ1-2; D call uncertain. The CDR3 is 12 residues long. Per the germline V gene, CDR1 is KGHDR and CDR2 is SFDVKD. V was pared by 6 bases and J by 4 bases, with 8 bases between. The CDR3 DNA reads TGTGCCACCAGTCTGACGGGCTATGGCTACACCTTC. It is translated as CATSLTGYGYTF.

This clonotype was counted between two and nine times. The V call is TRBV10-2, the J call TRBJ2-1, with 7 bases lining up with TRBD1. CDR1 is WSHSY, CDR2 SAAADI, per germline. CDR3 length equals 13 residues. The V gene end was trimmed by 7 bases and the J gene end by 4 bases; junction bases not matched to a gene: 4. The CDR3 nucleotides read TGCGCCAGCATAAAGGGGGCTTACAATGAGCAGTTCTTC. This gives the protein CASIKGAYNEQFF.

The chain carries TRBV7-9 and TRBJ1-2, with D perhaps TRBD1 (5 bases). This CDR3 is 14 amino acids long. The germline V and J ends were trimmed by 0 bases and 0 bases, with 5 bases remaining between them. The germline V gene encodes CDR1 SEHNR and CDR2 FQNEAQ (reference sequence). CDR3 coding DNA: TGTGCCAGCAGCTTAGCGACAGCTAACTATGGCTACACCTTC. It is translated as CASSLATANYGYTF.

This chain joins TRBV5-1 and TRBJ2-7; 8 bases fit TRBD1. V shed 4 bases and J 4 bases; nucleotides not matched to a gene: 10. The CDR3 spans 15 residues. Germline V gene lookup returns CDR1 SGHRS and CDR2 YFSETQ. In DNA form, the CDR3 reads TGCGCCAGCAGCCCCACCGGACAGGGTCAGTACGAGCAGTACTTC. Translation: CASSPTGQGQYEQYF. The full variable domain, with the rest looked up from reference TRBV5-1 and TRBJ2-7, is KAGVTQTPRYLIKTRGQQVTLSCSPISGHRSVSWYQQTPGQGLQFLFEYFSETQRNKGNFPGRFSGRQFSNSRSEMNVSTLELGDSALYLCASSPTGQGQYEQYFGPGTRLTVT.

This chain joins TRBV6-5 and TRBJ2-4; 11 nucleotides match TRBD2. The CDR3 has 18 amino acids. CDR1 and CDR2 (germline): MNHEY, SVGAGI. V gave up 4 bases and J gave up 0 bases; unmatched junction bases: 8. The CDR3 coding sequence is TGTGCCAGCAGTTCCCCTTTTAGCGGGAGGGGAGCCAAAAACATTCAGTACTTC. This sequence encodes CASSSPFSGRGAKNIQYF.

The J gene is TRBJ2-3, the V gene TRBV6-1, with a weak D call TRBD2 (6 bases). The CDR3 is 13 residues long. The germline V gene encodes CDR1 MNHNS and CDR2 SASEGT. V was clipped by 6 bases and J by 4 bases, with 11 bases between them. For the CDR3, the DNA is TGTGCCAGCAGGCGACTAGGTGCAGATACGCAGTATTTT. Translation gives CASRRLGADTQYF.

J is TRBJ2-7 and V is TRBV15; 11 nucleotides line up with TRBD2. CDR1 is LNHNV, CDR2 YYDKDF, per germline (reference sequence). V gave up 4 bases and J gave up 3 bases; unmatched junction bases: 14. This CDR3 spans 18 amino acids. In nucleotides, the CDR3 is TGTGCCACCAGCAAATATTCCGGGACTAGCGGTGCAAACTACGAGCAGTACTTC. It encodes CATSKYSGTSGANYEQYF.

The gene calls are TRBV2 and TRBJ1-2; 8 nucleotides agree with TRBD1. Per germline, CDR1 SNHLY and CDR2 FYNNEI. This CDR3 spans 13 amino acids. V dropped 6 bases and J dropped 8; count of bases not matched to a gene: 8. CDR3 sequence: CASRAQGAWGYTF. CDR3 nucleotide sequence: TGTGCCAGCAGAGCCCAGGGGGCGTGGGGCTACACCTTC.